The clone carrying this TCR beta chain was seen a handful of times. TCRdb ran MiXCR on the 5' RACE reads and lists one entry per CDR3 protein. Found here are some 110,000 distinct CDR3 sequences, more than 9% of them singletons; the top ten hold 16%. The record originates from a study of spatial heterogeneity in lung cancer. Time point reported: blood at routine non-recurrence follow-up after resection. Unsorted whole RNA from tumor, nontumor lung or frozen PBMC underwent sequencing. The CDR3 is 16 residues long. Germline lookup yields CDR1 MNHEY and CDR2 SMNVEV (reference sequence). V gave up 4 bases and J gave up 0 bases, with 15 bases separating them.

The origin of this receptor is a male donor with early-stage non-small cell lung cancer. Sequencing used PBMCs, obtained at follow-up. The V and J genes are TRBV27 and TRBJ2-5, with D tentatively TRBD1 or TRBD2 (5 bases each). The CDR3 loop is CASSSILGANQETQYF. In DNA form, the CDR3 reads TGTGCCAGCAGTTCGATCCTCGGGGCTAACCAAGAGACCCAGTACTTC.